This T cell receptor beta chain was sequenced during a study of blood T cell repertoires in COVID-19. Study-wide background: From T cells, B-cell-depleted T cells, or PBMCs came the material, which was cDNA or gDNA.

TCRdb keeps only in-frame clones here, not all; method: immunoSEQ multiplex PCR. The sample gives about 190,000 clones, approximately 84% of which show up once; roughly 4.6% is in the top ten. The V gene end was trimmed by 4 bases and the J gene end by 8 bases; junction bases not matched to a gene: 12. Germline V gene lookup returns CDR1 SGHRS and CDR2 YFSETQ. The CDR3 loop spans 16 amino acids. The rearrangement joins TRBV5-1 to TRBJ2-4; 10 nucleotides line up with TRBD1. Sequencing used peripheral blood. The source is a woman in her 70s with active or convalescent COVID-19. CDR3 protein: CASSMPTGTGADIQYF. The CDR3 DNA reads as TGCGCCAGCAGCATGCCAACCGGGACAGGGGCGGACATTCAGTACTTC. Complete variable domain (other parts from reference TRBV5-1 and TRBJ2-4): KAGVTQTPRYLIKTRGQQVTLSCSPISGHRSVSWYQQTPGQGLQFLFEYFSETQRNKGNFPGRFSGRQFSNSRSEMNVSTLELGDSALYLCASSMPTGTGADIQYFGAGTRLSVL.